This entry concerns a single T cell receptor (beta chain). Its antigen remains unidentified. In germline, CDR1 is LNHNV, CDR2 YYDKDF (reference sequence). CDR3 length equals 13 residues. V lost 0 bases and J 13 bases, leaving 13 bases between the germline ends. The data originate from a study of identical twins. TCRdb re-called the 5' RACE reads through MiXCR, storing one row per CDR3 protein. Here the sample spans 1.5 million to 2 million distinct CDR3 sequences, less than 40% being singletons. Broader study findings: For out-of-frame alpha sequences shared by twins, low generation probability was in excess. Insertions were reduced in abundant cord blood beta clonotypes but not in memory repertoires. Recombination models fit unrelated individuals' TCR alpha sharing but underestimated twins'. Potential partial confounding of zero-insertion analyses by invariant MAIT and iNKT cells was noted.

The receptor was isolated from a newborn girl in good health. The sequenced sample consisted of cord blood. This chain uses TRBV15 with TRBJ2-1; D remains unclear. The CDR3: CATSRDIQETQFF. CDR3 nucleotides: TGTGCCACCAGCAGAGATATACAAGAGACCCAGTTCTTC. Together with reference TRBV15 and TRBJ2-1, the CDR3 gives the full variable domain: DAMVIQNPRYQVTQFGKPVTLSCSQTLNHNVMYWYQQKSSQAPKLLFHYYDKDFNNEADTPDNFQSRRPNTSFCFLDIRSPGLGDTAMYLCATSRDIQETQFFGPGTRLTVL.